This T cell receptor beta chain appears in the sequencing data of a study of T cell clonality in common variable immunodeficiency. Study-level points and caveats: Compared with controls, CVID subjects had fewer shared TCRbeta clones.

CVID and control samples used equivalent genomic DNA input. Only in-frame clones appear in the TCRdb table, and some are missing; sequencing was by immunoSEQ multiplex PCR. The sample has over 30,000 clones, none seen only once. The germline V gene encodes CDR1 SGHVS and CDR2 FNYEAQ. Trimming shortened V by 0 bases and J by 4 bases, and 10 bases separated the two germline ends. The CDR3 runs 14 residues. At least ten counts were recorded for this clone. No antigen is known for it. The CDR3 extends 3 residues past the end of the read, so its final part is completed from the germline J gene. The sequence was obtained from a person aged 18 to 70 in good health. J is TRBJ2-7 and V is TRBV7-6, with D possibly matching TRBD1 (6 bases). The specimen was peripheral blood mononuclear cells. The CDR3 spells CASSLAGQGYEQYF. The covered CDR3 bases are TGTGCCAGCAGCTTAGCAGGGCAGGGGTACGAG.